This section outlines one TCR beta chain sequence together with its context. The sample is drawn from a study of CD8 T cells in Susac syndrome. Sequencing of TCR beta was undertaken in CD8+ and CD4+ T cells derived from blood. TEMRA cells were FACS-enriched, while CD8+ and CD4+ T cells were negatively isolated. The RNA, about 0.45 to 1 ug, was put through reverse transcription using random hexamers. The CDR3 of TCR beta was amplified by immunoSEQ multiplex PCR across 54 Vbeta and 13 Jbeta. TCRdb re-derived calls from the immunoSEQ multiplex PCR reads in MiXCR, one entry per CDR3 protein. The table records around 77,000 distinct CDR3 sequences, 96% of them present only once. The receptor comes from a human donor with multiple sclerosis. Source material: CD4+ T cells from PBMCs.

As DNA, the CDR3 is TGCAGTGCTAGAGCACCTAGCGGGGGTTGGGAGACCCAGTACTTC. Translating it yields CSARAPSGGWETQYF. The chain has TRBV20-1 and TRBJ2-5; 10 bases match TRBD2. The germline gives CDR1 DFQATT, CDR2 SNEGSKA (reference sequence). This CDR3 region has 15 residues. Unmatched junction bases numbered 7, after V lost 1 base and J lost 5 bases.